This T cell receptor beta chain was sequenced for a study of identical twins. Study-level results: Compared with unrelated sharing, twin-shared out-of-frame alpha sequences had more low-probability sequences.

Template switching (which added a universal primer site) was used, and cDNA carried unique molecular identifiers. TCRdb reanalysed the 5' RACE reads using MiXCR and keeps one entry per CDR3 protein. This table has fewer than 800,000 distinct CDR3 sequences, about 7.6% appearing once. Healthy Caucasian donors formed the entire cohort. This clonotype was detected only a few times. Its antigen is not known. Separately, the same data were catalogued under a study of yellow fever vaccine responses in identical twins.

The sample was PBMCs. The clonotype originates from a woman aged 18-30 years in good health.

The CDR3 loop reads CATKGPWETEQFF. CDR3 coding DNA: TGTGCCACCAAAGGGCCCTGGGAGACTGAGCAGTTCTTC. V usage is TRBV28 and J usage is TRBJ2-1, with D perhaps TRBD2 (5 bases). CDR3 length: 13 amino acids. Between the trimmed V and J ends, which lost 10 bases and 9 bases, there was a span of 19 bases. Germline CDR1 is MDHEN and CDR2 is SYDVKM. Combining the CDR3 with reference TRBV28 and TRBJ2-1 gives the whole variable domain DVKVTQSSRYLVKRTGEKVFLECVQDMDHENMFWYRQDPGLGLRLIYFSYDVKMKEKGDIPEGYSVSREKKERFSLILESASTNQTSMYLCATKGPWETEQFFGPGTRLTVL.